Given below is one TCR beta chain in context. Distinct nucleotide sequences in the sample also encode this CDR3. The method was immunoSEQ multiplex PCR; TCRdb's version includes in-frame clones alone and lacks a portion of them. In the table there are about 2.5 million clones, under 95% of which are singletons. The data belong to a study of shared clonotypes between healthy human individuals. About the research overall: Researchers drew samples from a couple of women and three men aged 18 to 49. CD4 naive and memory got three plates each, CD8 naive two, CD8 memory one.

Healthy and HIV-negative, the adult donors had no recent acute infections or vaccinations. The CDR3 length is 13 residues. The V gene lost 0 bases and the J gene lost 3 bases, with 6 bases spanning the gap. Germline lookup yields CDR1 SGHRS and CDR2 YFSETQ. This receptor was taken from a man in his late teens or twenties in good health. Some clones in this sample may be carry-over from other donors' samples. The gene calls are TRBV5-1 and TRBJ1-1; D is unresolved. The specimen sequenced was naive CD4+ T cells from PBMCs. Noted subset: CD45RA+ positively selected. The CDR3, as DNA: TGCGCCAGCAGCTTGGGGGCGGACACTGAAGCTTTCTTT. Translated, it gives CASSLGADTEAFF.